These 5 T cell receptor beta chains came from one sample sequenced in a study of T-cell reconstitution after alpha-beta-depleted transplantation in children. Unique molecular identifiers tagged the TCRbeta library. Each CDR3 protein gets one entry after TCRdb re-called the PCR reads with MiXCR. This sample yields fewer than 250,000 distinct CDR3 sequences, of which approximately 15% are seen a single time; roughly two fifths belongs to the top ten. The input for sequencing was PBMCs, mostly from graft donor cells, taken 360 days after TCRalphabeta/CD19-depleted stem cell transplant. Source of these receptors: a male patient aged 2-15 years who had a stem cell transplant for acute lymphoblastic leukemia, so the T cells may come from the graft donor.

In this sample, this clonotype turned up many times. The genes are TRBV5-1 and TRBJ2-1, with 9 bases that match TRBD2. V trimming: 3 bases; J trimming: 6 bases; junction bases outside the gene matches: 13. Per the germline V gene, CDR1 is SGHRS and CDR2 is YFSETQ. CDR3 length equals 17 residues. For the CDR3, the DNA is TGCGCCAGCAGCTCCCTTGACCTAGCGGGGCCGATCAATGAGCAGTTCTTC. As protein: CASSSLDLAGPINEQFF.

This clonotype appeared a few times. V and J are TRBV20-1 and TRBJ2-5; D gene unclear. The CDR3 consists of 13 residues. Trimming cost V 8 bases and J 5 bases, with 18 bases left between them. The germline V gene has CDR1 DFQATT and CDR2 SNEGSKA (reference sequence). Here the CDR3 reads CSSELVVSETQYF. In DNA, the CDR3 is TGCAGTTCCGAATTAGTGGTTTCGGAGACCCAGTACTTC.

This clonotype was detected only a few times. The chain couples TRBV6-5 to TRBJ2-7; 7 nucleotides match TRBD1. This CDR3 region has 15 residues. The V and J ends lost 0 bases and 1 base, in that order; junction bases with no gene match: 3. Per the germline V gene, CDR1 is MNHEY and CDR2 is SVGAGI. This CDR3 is CASSYSLDRSYEQYF. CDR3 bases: TGTGCCAGCAGTTACTCGCTGGACAGGTCCTACGAGCAGTACTTC.

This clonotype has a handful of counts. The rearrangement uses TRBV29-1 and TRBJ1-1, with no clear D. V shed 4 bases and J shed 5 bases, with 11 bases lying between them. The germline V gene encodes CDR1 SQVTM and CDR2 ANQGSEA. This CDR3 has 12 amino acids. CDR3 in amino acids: CSVATARTEAFF. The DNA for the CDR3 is TGCAGCGTTGCTACAGCTCGGACTGAAGCTTTCTTT.

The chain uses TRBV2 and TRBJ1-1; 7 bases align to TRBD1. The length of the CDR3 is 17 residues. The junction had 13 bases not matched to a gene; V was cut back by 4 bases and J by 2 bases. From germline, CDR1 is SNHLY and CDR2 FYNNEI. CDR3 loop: CASSVVRGQGENTEAFF. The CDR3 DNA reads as TGTGCCAGCAGTGTAGTAAGGGGGCAAGGGGAAAACACTGAAGCTTTCTTT.